This T cell receptor (beta chain) was captured in a study of cytomegalovirus exposure and HLA in healthy donors. Notes on this clone: Other DNA sequences in the same sample also yield this CDR3.

Trimming pared 8 bases from V and 4 bases from J, leaving 21 bases between. The CDR3 length is 15 residues. Germline lookup yields CDR1 SGHDT and CDR2 YYEEEE. PCR primers comprised 60 Vbeta and 13 Jbeta primers. Sequencing used immunoSEQ multiplex PCR; TCRdb keeps in-frame clones, though not all of them. The sample yields 100,000 or so clones, of which the top ten take up approximately 0.6%. This sequence was found in a man aged 50 or older in good health and CMV-seronegative. Material: PBMCs. This chain uses TRBV5-6 with TRBJ1-2, with D possibly being TRBD1 (5 bases). The CDR3 nucleotides are TGTGCCAGTAGCCCCGGCGGGGGTACCACCTATGGCTACACCTTC. Translation: CASSPGGGTTYGYTF.